This TCR beta chain is drawn from a study of blood T cell repertoires in COVID-19. Study-level background: Samples of COVID-19 (acute and convalescent) were obtained from the United States, Italy and Spain. The analysed material was cDNA or gDNA that came from T cells, B-cell-depleted T cells, or PBMCs.

Only one count was recorded for this clone. Trimming removed 5 bases from V and 0 bases from J; junction bases left unmatched: 11. Per germline, CDR1 MDHEN and CDR2 SYDVKM. The CDR3 runs to 17 residues. Per the original methods: Using reference gene primer amplification, nucleated cell counts were estimated. Clones were sequenced by immunoSEQ multiplex PCR, and TCRdb holds only the in-frame ones, with some missing. V and J calls plus clone size are reproduced from that table; the DNA served to infer D and trimming. The data show about 68,000 clones, 86% seen once. The specimen sequenced was peripheral blood. V usage is TRBV28 and J usage is TRBJ1-1, with TRBD1 matching 8 bases. This receptor was identified in a man younger than 40 with acute or convalescent COVID-19. The CDR3 DNA follows: TGTGCCAGCAGTAATACAGGGGGGGCGTATCTGAACACTGAAGCTTTCTTT. Translating gives CASSNTGGAYLNTEAFF. Full variable domain (missing parts from reference TRBV28 and TRBJ1-1): DVKVTQSSRYLVKRTGEKVFLECVQDMDHENMFWYRQDPGLGLRLIYFSYDVKMKEKGDIPEGYSVSREKKERFSLILESASTNQTSMYLCASSNTGGAYLNTEAFFGQGTRLTVV.